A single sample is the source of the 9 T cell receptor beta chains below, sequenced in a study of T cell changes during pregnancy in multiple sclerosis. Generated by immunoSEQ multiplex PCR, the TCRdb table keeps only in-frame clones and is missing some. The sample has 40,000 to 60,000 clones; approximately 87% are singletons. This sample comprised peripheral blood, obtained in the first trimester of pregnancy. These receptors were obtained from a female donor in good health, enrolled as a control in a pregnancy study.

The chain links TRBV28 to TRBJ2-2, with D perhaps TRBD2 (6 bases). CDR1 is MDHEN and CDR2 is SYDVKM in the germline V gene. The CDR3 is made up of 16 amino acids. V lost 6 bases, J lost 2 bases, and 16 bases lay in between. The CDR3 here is CASRYTGTFNTGELFF. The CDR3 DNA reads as TGTGCCAGCAGGTACACCGGGACTTTTAACACCGGGGAGCTGTTTTTT.

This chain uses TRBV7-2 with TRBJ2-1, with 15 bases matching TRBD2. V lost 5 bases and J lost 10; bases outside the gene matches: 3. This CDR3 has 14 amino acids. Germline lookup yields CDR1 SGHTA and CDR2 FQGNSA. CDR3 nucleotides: TGTGCCAGCAGCCCGGGGACTAGCGGGAGGGAGCAGTTCTTC. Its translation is CASSPGTSGREQFF.

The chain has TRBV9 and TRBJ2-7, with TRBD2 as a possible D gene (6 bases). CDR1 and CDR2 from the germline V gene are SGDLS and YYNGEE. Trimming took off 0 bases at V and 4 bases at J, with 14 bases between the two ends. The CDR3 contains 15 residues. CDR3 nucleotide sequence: TGTGCCAGCAGCGTAGCGTCTAGCGAAAGGTACGAGCAGTACTTC. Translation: CASSVASSERYEQYF.

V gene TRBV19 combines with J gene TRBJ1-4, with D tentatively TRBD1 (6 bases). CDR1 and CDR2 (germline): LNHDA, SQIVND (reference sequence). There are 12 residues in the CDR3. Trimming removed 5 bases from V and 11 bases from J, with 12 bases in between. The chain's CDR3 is CASSPRGGKLFF. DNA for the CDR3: TGTGCCAGTAGTCCCAGGGGAGGGAAACTGTTTTTT.

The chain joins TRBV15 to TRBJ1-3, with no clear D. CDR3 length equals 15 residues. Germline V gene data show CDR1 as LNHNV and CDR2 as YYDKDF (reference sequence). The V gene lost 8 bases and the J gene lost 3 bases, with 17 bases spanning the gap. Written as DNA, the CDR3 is TGTGCCACCCGCGCACCGACCGGAGGTGGAAACACCATATATTTT. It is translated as CATRAPTGGGNTIYF.

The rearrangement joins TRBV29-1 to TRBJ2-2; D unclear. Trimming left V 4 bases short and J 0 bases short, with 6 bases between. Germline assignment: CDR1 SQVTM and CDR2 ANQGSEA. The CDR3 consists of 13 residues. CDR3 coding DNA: TGCAGCGTTGTCAGGCCGAACACCGGGGAGCTGTTTTTT. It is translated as CSVVRPNTGELFF.

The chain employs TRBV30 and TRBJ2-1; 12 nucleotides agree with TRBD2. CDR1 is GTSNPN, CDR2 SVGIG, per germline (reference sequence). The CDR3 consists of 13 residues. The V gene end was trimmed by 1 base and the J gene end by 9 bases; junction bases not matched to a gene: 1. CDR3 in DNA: TGTGCCTGGAGTGGACTAGCGGGAGCTGAGCAGTTCTTC. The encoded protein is CAWSGLAGAEQFF. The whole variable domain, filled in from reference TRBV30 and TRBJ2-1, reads SQTIHQWPATLVQPVGSPLSLECTVEGTSNPNLYWYRQAAGRGLQLLFYSVGIGQISSEVPQNLSASRPQDRQFILSSKKLLLSDSGFYLCAWSGLAGAEQFFGPGTRLTVL.

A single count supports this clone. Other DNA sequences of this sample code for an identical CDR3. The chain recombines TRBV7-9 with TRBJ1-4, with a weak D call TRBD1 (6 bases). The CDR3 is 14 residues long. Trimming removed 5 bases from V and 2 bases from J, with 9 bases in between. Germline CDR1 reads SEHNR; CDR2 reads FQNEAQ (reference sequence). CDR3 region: CASSPGQTNEKLFF. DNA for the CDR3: TGTGCCAGCAGCCCCGGACAGACTAATGAAAAACTGTTTTTT.

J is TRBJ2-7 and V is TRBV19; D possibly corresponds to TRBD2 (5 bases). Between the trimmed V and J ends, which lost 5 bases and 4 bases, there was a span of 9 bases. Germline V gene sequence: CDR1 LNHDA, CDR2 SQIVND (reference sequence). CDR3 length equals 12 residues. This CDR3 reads CASSSGKYEQYF. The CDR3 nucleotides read TGTGCCAGTAGTTCGGGGAAGTACGAGCAGTACTTC.